A single sample gave rise to the 15 T cell receptor beta chains below, sequenced in a study of blood T cell repertoires in COVID-19. Clones were sequenced by immunoSEQ multiplex PCR, and TCRdb holds only the in-frame ones, with some missing. The sample lists a few hundred thousand clones, just under 90% seen once, with 1.7% in the top ten. Input material: PBMCs or T cells enriched from blood (not recorded which). These receptors were collected from a woman aged 30 to 39 who had recovered from COVID-19.

The gene calls are TRBV7-2 and TRBJ2-7; D is possibly TRBD2 (5 bases). The germline CDR1 and CDR2 sequences are SGHTA and FQGNSA. This CDR3 spans 13 amino acids. The germline V and J ends were trimmed by 5 bases and 6 bases, with 14 bases remaining between them. CDR3 in amino acids: CASSPLALSEQYF. CDR3 DNA: TGTGCCAGCAGCCCGCTAGCTTTAAGCGAGCAGTACTTC.

The gene calls are TRBV5-1 and TRBJ2-3; no definite D call. The V end was cut by 2 bases, the J end by 0 bases, with 7 bases between. The CDR3 is 14 amino acids. Germline values: CDR1 SGHRS, CDR2 YFSETQ. Here the CDR3 DNA reads TGCGCCAGCAGCTTACAATCTAGCACAGATACGCAGTATTTT. This gives the protein CASSLQSSTDTQYF.

V and J are TRBV9 and TRBJ2-1; 8 bases line up with TRBD2. The CDR3 runs 14 residues. Germline CDR1 is SGDLS and CDR2 is YYNGEE. The V gene end was trimmed by 4 bases and the J gene end by 3 bases; junction bases not matched to a gene: 3. This CDR3 reads CASSTSGDYNEQFF. The CDR3 DNA follows: TGTGCCAGCAGCACTAGCGGAGACTACAATGAGCAGTTCTTC.

The chain couples TRBV7-9 to TRBJ2-7, with 7 bases fitting TRBD1. V was clipped by 5 bases and J by 4 bases; unmatched bases: 14. This CDR3 has 16 residues. Per germline, CDR1 SEHNR and CDR2 FQNEAQ (reference sequence). The CDR3 here is CASSGRDKGAVYEQYF. CDR3 bases: TGTGCCAGCAGCGGTAGGGATAAGGGGGCGGTATACGAGCAGTACTTC. Complete variable domain (other parts from reference TRBV7-9 and TRBJ2-7): DTGVSQNPRHKITKRGQNVTFRCDPISEHNRLYWYRQTLGQGPEFLTYFQNEAQLEKSRLLSDRFSAERPKGSFSTLEIQRTEQGDSAMYLCASSGRDKGAVYEQYFGPGTRLTVT.

The rearrangement links TRBV7-8 to TRBJ1-5; D might be TRBD1 (5 bases). The ends were cut back, 3 bases at V and 4 bases at J, with 10 bases in the middle. The CDR3 has 14 amino acids. Germline CDR1 is SGHVS and CDR2 is FQNEAQ. The DNA of the CDR3 is TGTGCCAGCAGCTTGGACAACAGAAATCAGCCCCAGCATTTT. This sequence encodes CASSLDNRNQPQHF.

The chain employs TRBV6-2 or TRBV6-3 and TRBJ1-2; a weak D match, TRBD1 (5 bases). The CDR3 contains 18 residues. Trimming cost V 6 bases and J 5 bases, with 28 bases left between them. Germline-derived CDR1 and CDR2 are MNHEY and SVGEGT. CDR3 bases: TGTGCCAGCAGCCCTAACTTTCCCCGACAGCCTTTGGAGTATGGCTACACCTTC. Translated, it gives CASSPNFPRQPLEYGYTF.

The chain uses TRBV11-2 and TRBJ1-3; D is unresolved. The CDR3 length is 15 residues. V dropped 2 bases and J dropped 2 bases, with 10 bases sitting between them. Germline V gene sequence: CDR1 SGHAT, CDR2 FQNNGV. The CDR3: CASSLRRNPGNTIYF. The CDR3 DNA is TGTGCCAGCAGCTTACGCAGGAACCCTGGAAACACCATATATTTT.

A single count supports this clone. The chain combines TRBV7-8 with TRBJ1-4; D might be TRBD1 (5 bases). CDR3 length: 15 residues. Trimming took 4 bases from V and 8 from J, leaving 17 bases between them. CDR1 and CDR2 (germline): SGHVS, FQNEAQ. Here the CDR3 reads CASSSRGGVSEKLFF. The CDR3 nucleotides are TGTGCCAGCAGCTCGCGGGGGGGTGTTTCCGAAAAACTGTTTTTT.

The chain joins TRBV9 to TRBJ2-3; TRBD2 matches 9 bases. J gave up 4 bases and V 3 bases, and 9 bases lay outside the gene matches. The CDR3 runs 16 residues. Germline V lookup: CDR1 SGDLS, CDR2 YYNGEE. CDR3 DNA: TGTGCCAGCAGCGATCGACTAGCGGATGGTGCAGATACGCAGTATTTT. Translated: CASSDRLADGADTQYF.

This clone was observed a single time. The same CDR3 also results from other DNA sequences found in this sample. V usage is TRBV12-3 or TRBV12-4 and J usage is TRBJ2-7, with D possibly TRBD2 on 5 matching bases. V was trimmed by 2 bases and J by 3 bases, leaving 8 bases between them. This CDR3 is built from 13 residues. The CDR3 coding sequence is TGTGCCAGCAGTTTACGGAGGTTCTACGAGCAGTACTTC. Encoded protein: CASSLRRFYEQYF.

V usage is TRBV30 and J usage is TRBJ2-5; 12 bases are a match to TRBD2. The germline V gene encodes CDR1 GTSNPN and CDR2 SVGIG (reference sequence). V shed 1 base and J 4 bases; nucleotides not matched to a gene: 10. The length of the CDR3 is 17 residues. The CDR3 is CAWSGSASGRARETQYF. CDR3 sequence (DNA): TGTGCCTGGAGTGGGTCGGCTAGCGGGAGGGCCCGAGAGACCCAGTACTTC.

The CDR3: CSAVRRAGYTF. CDR3 DNA sequence: TGCAGTGCTGTCCGCAGGGCTGGCTACACCTTC. This chain connects TRBV20-1 to TRBJ1-2; D is perhaps TRBD1 (5 bases). This CDR3 comprises 11 residues. Trimming left V 5 bases short and J 7 bases short, with 11 bases between. In germline, CDR1 is DFQATT, CDR2 SNEGSKA (reference sequence).

V gene TRBV5-1 combines with J gene TRBJ1-2; D might be TRBD1 (5 bases). This CDR3 is built from 17 residues. Deletions cut 2 bases from V and 3 bases from J, with 20 bases between. The germline V gene encodes CDR1 SGHRS and CDR2 YFSETQ. The CDR3 DNA sequence: TGCGCCAGCAGCTTCGGACCCCACCCGGGACTTCACTATGGCTACACCTTC. The encoded protein is CASSFGPHPGLHYGYTF.

This clone was recorded a few times. The chain joins TRBV11-2 to TRBJ1-2; the match to TRBD1 covers 11 bases. The CDR3 spans 16 residues. V gave up 1 base and J gave up 3 bases; unmatched junction bases: 4. CDR1 and CDR2 (germline): SGHAT, FQNNGV. Written as DNA, the CDR3 is TGTGCCAGCAGCTTAGCCGGGACAGGGGGATACTATGGCTACACCTTC. Its protein product is CASSLAGTGGYYGYTF.

J is TRBJ2-7 and V is TRBV20-1; TRBD2 is a possible D gene (6 bases). CDR3 length: 14 amino acids. Per the germline V gene, CDR1 is DFQATT and CDR2 is SNEGSKA (reference sequence). V shed 3 bases and J shed 0 bases, with 12 bases lying between them. As DNA, the CDR3 is TGCAGTGCTAGTGGCGGGATGTTCTCCTACGAGCAGTACTTC. Translating gives CSASGGMFSYEQYF.